Below, one TCR beta chain is given with its context. The antigen is not known. Clones were sequenced by immunoSEQ multiplex PCR, and TCRdb holds only the in-frame ones, with some missing. The sample contains about 48,000 clones, around 90% of which appear only once. This sample is part of a study of OX40 agonist ivuxolimab in advanced cancers. General observations from the study: CD8+ T cells averaged more expanded clones than CD4+.

Germline CDR1 and CDR2: SQVTM and ANQGSEA. The CDR3 is 14 residues long. J lost 3 bases, V lost 3 bases, and 4 bases had no gene match. The chain combines TRBV29-1 with TRBJ2-1; 8 nucleotides agree with TRBD2. The starting material was CD4+ or CD8+ T cells sorted from blood, obtained in a trial of the OX40 agonist ivuxolimab. The sequence came from an adult with an advanced solid tumor such as melanoma, head and neck, liver or kidney cancer. DNA of the CDR3: TGCAGCGTTGAGACTAGCGTAATCTACAATGAGCAGTTCTTC. It is translated as CSVETSVIYNEQFF.